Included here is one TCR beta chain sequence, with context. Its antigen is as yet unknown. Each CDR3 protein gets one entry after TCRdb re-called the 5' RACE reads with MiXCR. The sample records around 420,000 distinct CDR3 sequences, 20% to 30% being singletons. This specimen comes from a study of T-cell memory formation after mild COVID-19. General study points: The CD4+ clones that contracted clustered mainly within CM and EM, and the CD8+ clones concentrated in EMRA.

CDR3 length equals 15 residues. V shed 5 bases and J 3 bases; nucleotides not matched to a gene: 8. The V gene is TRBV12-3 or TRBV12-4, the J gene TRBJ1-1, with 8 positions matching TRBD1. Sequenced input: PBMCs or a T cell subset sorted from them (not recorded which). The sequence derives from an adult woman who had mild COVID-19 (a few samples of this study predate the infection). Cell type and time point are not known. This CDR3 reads CASSLQGAPDTEAFF. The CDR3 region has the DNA TGTGCCAGCAGTCTCCAGGGGGCGCCGGACACTGAAGCTTTCTTT.